The 5 T cell receptor beta chains below all came from one sample that was sequenced in a study of Ad26.COV2.S vaccination and SARS-CoV-2 variants. Indicated treatment: 15 to 20 received Ad26.COV2.S at low or high dose, single or two shots; several received placebo; per-sample allocation not given. The study sampled participants on day 63 after the first vaccine or placebo injection. Data came from immunoSEQ multiplex PCR; TCRdb stores just in-frame clones and leaves some out. The sample shows some 500,000 clones, about 88% of them seen only once. The starting material was peripheral blood, obtained in a trial of Ad26.COV2.S vaccine versus placebo. Source of these receptors: a person aged 18-60 years who received the Ad26.COV2.S COVID-19 vaccine or a placebo.

This clone was counted once. This rearrangement joins TRBV7-2 to TRBJ2-3, with 14 nucleotides matching TRBD2. Germline V CDR1 and CDR2: SGHTA, FQGNSA. This CDR3 contains 16 residues. V dropped 4 bases and J dropped 7; count of bases not matched to a gene: 7. As DNA, the CDR3 is TGTGCCAGCAGCTCCGGGACTAGCGGGAGTAGGTATACGCAGTATTTT. This gives the protein CASSSGTSGSRYTQYF.

The chain is built from TRBV2 and TRBJ1-5; D is uncertain. Trimming stripped 7 bases from V and 4 bases from J, with 17 bases between. From germline, CDR1 is SNHLY and CDR2 FYNNEI. There are 15 residues in the CDR3. In DNA, the CDR3 is TGTGCCAGCAACGACCTCGACACACTAAATCAGCCCCAGCATTTT. Protein sequence: CASNDLDTLNQPQHF.

The chain recombines TRBV2 with TRBJ1-1; no firm D call. V was shortened by 7 bases and J by 4 bases, with 13 bases between the two germline ends. The CDR3 contains 13 residues. The germline V gene has CDR1 SNHLY and CDR2 FYNNEI. The chain's CDR3 is CASTPLGSTEAFF. Here the CDR3 DNA reads TGTGCCAGCACTCCCCTGGGCTCCACTGAAGCTTTCTTT.

This chain links TRBV10-2 with TRBJ2-7; D is undetermined. The CDR3 totals 15 residues. Trimming stripped 0 bases from V and 3 bases from J, with 12 bases between. Looked up from germline, CDR1 is WSHSY and CDR2 is SAAADI. CDR3 in amino acids: CASSESSRSGYEQYV. CDR3 bases: TGCGCCAGCAGTGAGTCTTCTAGGTCGGGCTACGAGCAGTACGTC.

CDR3: CASGEDRPTYGYTF. CDR3 coding DNA: TGTGCCAGCGGGGAGGACAGGCCCACCTATGGCTACACCTTC. This chain joins TRBV6-5 and TRBJ1-2; 7 bases fit TRBD1. The germline V gene encodes CDR1 MNHEY and CDR2 SVGAGI. The CDR3 runs 14 residues. The ends lost 8 bases at V and 4 bases at J; junction bases unmatched: 10.